Shown below are 21 T cell receptor beta chains from a single sample sequenced in a study of blood T cell repertoires in COVID-19. The method was immunoSEQ multiplex PCR; TCRdb's version includes in-frame clones alone and lacks a portion of them. Of tens of thousands of clones listed, 75% to 95% are singletons. Sequenced material: peripheral blood. These receptors all come from a man aged 50-60 years with active COVID-19.

This chain connects TRBV6-1 to TRBJ2-7, with TRBD1 matching over 9 bases. This CDR3 spans 16 amino acids. The germline CDR1 and CDR2 sequences are MNHNS and SASEGT. The ends lost 0 bases at V and 1 base at J; junction bases unmatched: 4. The CDR3 DNA is TGTGCCAGCAGTGAAGCGATCGGGACAGGGTCCTACGAGCAGTACTTC. This encodes CASSEAIGTGSYEQYF.

The count of this clone is one. The genes are TRBV18 and TRBJ2-7; possibly TRBD1 for D (6 bases). V lost 5 bases to trimming and J lost 5 bases, with 10 bases between them. Germline V gene data show CDR1 as KGHSH and CDR2 as LQKENI. CDR3 size: 12 residues. The CDR3: CASSTRQDEQYF. In DNA form, the CDR3 reads TGTGCCAGCTCAACTCGACAGGACGAGCAGTACTTC.

The V call is TRBV7-6, the J call TRBJ2-7; 7 bases are a match to TRBD1. V shed 5 bases, J shed 3 bases, and the junction held 10 bases outside the gene matches. The CDR3 runs 15 residues. Germline CDR1 reads SGHVS; CDR2 reads FNYEAQ. DNA for the CDR3: TGTGCCAGCAGCGCGACAGGGAATAACATCTACGAGCAGTACTTC. Protein product: CASSATGNNIYEQYF.

J is TRBJ2-2 and V is TRBV3-1 (or the pseudogene TRBV3-2), with D hard to call. V was trimmed by 11 bases and J by 5 bases, leaving 9 bases between them. Germline values: CDR1 LGHDT, CDR2 YNNKEL (reference sequence). This CDR3 has 11 residues. CDR3 sequence (DNA): TGTGCCGCCCCCGGGACCGGGGAGCTGTTTTTT. Translating it yields CAAPGTGELFF.

V gene TRBV6-5 combines with J gene TRBJ2-3, with a tentative D call TRBD2 (6 bases). The CDR3 runs to 15 residues. Germline V CDR1 and CDR2: MNHEY, SVGAGI. Trimming took off 6 bases at V and 2 bases at J, with 15 bases between the two ends. The CDR3 region is CASSLRGWTTDTQYF. The CDR3 coding sequence is TGTGCCAGCAGCCTTCGGGGGTGGACCACAGATACGCAGTATTTT.

This clone appeared a few times. V usage is TRBV28 and J usage is TRBJ1-2, with 11 nucleotides matching TRBD1. V lost 4 bases and J lost 6; bases outside the gene matches: 1. Germline assignment: CDR1 MDHEN and CDR2 SYDVKM. This CDR3 has 13 amino acids. The DNA of the CDR3 is TGTGCCAGCAGTTCGGGACAGGGGGATGGCTACACCTTC. Protein: CASSSGQGDGYTF.

V and J are TRBV5-1 and TRBJ1-4; D is possibly TRBD1 (6 bases). Germline V CDR1 and CDR2: SGHRS, YFSETQ. The CDR3 has 15 residues. V lost 5 bases, J lost 5 bases, and 16 bases lay in between. The CDR3 sequence is CASSLFRTGNEKLFF. The CDR3 DNA follows: TGCGCCAGCAGTCTTTTCCGAACAGGGAATGAAAAACTGTTTTTT. Using reference TRBV5-1 and TRBJ1-4 for the parts outside the CDR3, the full variable domain is KAGVTQTPRYLIKTRGQQVTLSCSPISGHRSVSWYQQTPGQGLQFLFEYFSETQRNKGNFPGRFSGRQFSNSRSEMNVSTLELGDSALYLCASSLFRTGNEKLFFGSGTQLSVL.

The V call is TRBV4-2, the J call TRBJ1-2, with 9 bases matching TRBD1. The germline CDR1 and CDR2 sequences are LGHNA and YNFKEQ. This CDR3 spans 16 amino acids. V lost 6 bases, J lost 4 bases, and 12 bases stayed unmatched. The DNA of the CDR3 is TGTGCCAGCAGACCGACCGGGACAGGGAATTTCTATGGCTACACCTTC. It is translated as CASRPTGTGNFYGYTF.

This rearrangement joins TRBV5-6 to TRBJ2-7; no clear D. V dropped 0 bases and J dropped 3 bases, with 7 bases sitting between them. The germline CDR1 and CDR2 sequences are SGHDT and YYEEEE. The CDR3 loop spans 13 amino acids. CDR3 sequence (DNA): TGTGCCAGCAGCTTGGGGTCAGTCTACGAGCAGTACTTC. Encoded protein: CASSLGSVYEQYF.

This clone was observed a single time. The rearrangement uses TRBV5-4 and TRBJ1-2, with 12 nucleotides matching TRBD1. J was trimmed by 8 bases and V by 4 bases; bases with no gene match: 12. The CDR3 length is 16 residues. Germline V lookup: CDR1 SGHNT, CDR2 YYREEE (reference sequence). The CDR3 is CASSPGTGGAGYGYTF. The DNA for the CDR3 is TGTGCCAGCAGCCCGGGGACAGGGGGCGCTGGATACGGCTACACCTTC.

This clone occurred a few times. V gene TRBV7-8 combines with J gene TRBJ2-7; 9 bases are a match to TRBD1. In germline, CDR1 is SGHVS, CDR2 FQNEAQ. Trimming removed 1 base from V and 5 bases from J; junction bases left unmatched: 6. This CDR3 comprises 15 residues. The CDR3, as DNA: TGTGCCAGCAGCTTAGACTTGGGACAGGGTGACGAGCAGTACTTC. As protein: CASSLDLGQGDEQYF.

The CDR3 nucleotides read TGCAGTGCTAGTAATCCGCGGGGTACAACAGATACGCAGTATTTT. Translated, it gives CSASNPRGTTDTQYF. The chain links TRBV20-1 to TRBJ2-3; TRBD2 is a possible D gene (6 bases). The germline gives CDR1 DFQATT, CDR2 SNEGSKA (reference sequence). The V and J ends lost 3 bases and 3 bases respectively, with 16 bases between them. This CDR3 has 15 residues.

V usage is TRBV3-1 (or the pseudogene TRBV3-2) and J usage is TRBJ2-7; tentative D call: TRBD2 (6 bases). This CDR3 is built from 19 residues. V was cut by 1 base and J by 6 bases, with 28 bases left in between. The germline V gene has CDR1 LGHDT and CDR2 YNNKEL (reference sequence). CDR3: CASSQGPGRVVGFSIEQYF. CDR3 sequence (DNA): TGTGCCAGCAGCCAAGGTCCCGGGAGAGTCGTTGGTTTCTCCATCGAGCAGTACTTC.

This chain uses TRBV7-2 with TRBJ1-2, with D tentatively TRBD1 (6 bases). With 1 base removed from V and 7 bases from J, the gap between germline ends came to 16 bases. The CDR3 has 15 amino acids. CDR1 and CDR2 from the germline V gene are SGHTA and FQGNSA. This chain's CDR3 is CASSLEVVGASGYTF. CDR3 nucleotide sequence: TGTGCCAGCAGCTTAGAAGTTGTGGGGGCAAGTGGCTACACCTTC.

The chain couples TRBV30 to TRBJ2-7; 8 nucleotides line up with TRBD1. CDR1 GTSNPN and CDR2 SVGIG come from the germline V gene (reference sequence). There are 12 residues in the CDR3. V shed 5 bases and J 6 bases; nucleotides not matched to a gene: 6. The CDR3 nucleotides read TGTGCCTGGGGACAGGGAGGCGGCGAGCAGTACTTC. Translated, it gives CAWGQGGGEQYF.

In DNA, the CDR3 is TGTGCCAGCAGCTTCCGCGGGTTCCAAGAGACCCAGTACTTC. Its protein is CASSFRGFQETQYF. V usage is TRBV7-2 and J usage is TRBJ2-5, with D possibly matching TRBD2 (5 bases). The germline V gene has CDR1 SGHTA and CDR2 FQGNSA. The CDR3 loop spans 14 amino acids. V gave up 3 bases and J gave up 1 base, with 9 bases separating them.

This clone turned up a few times. V is TRBV6-2 or TRBV6-3 and J is TRBJ2-6; 7 nucleotides agree with TRBD2. CDR1 and CDR2 from the germline V gene are MNHEY and SVGEGT. J gave up 4 bases and V 0 bases, and 15 bases lay outside the gene matches. This CDR3 contains 20 residues. The CDR3 DNA reads as TGTGCCAGCAGTTACTCTAAAGGCAGCGGGGTCACGCCGGGGGCCAACGTCCTGACTTTC. Protein: CASSYSKGSGVTPGANVLTF.

V gene TRBV7-9 combines with J gene TRBJ1-1; D is unclear. CDR1 SEHNR and CDR2 FQNEAQ come from the germline V gene (reference sequence). The V end was cut by 5 bases, the J end by 1 base, with 14 bases between. The CDR3 covers 15 residues. The CDR3 DNA is TGTGCCAGCAGCCAGGAAATTGGTCGGAACACTGAAGCTTTCTTT. Protein sequence: CASSQEIGRNTEAFF.

This clone was detected only a few times. The chain links TRBV11-2 to TRBJ1-1; D is unresolved. Germline V CDR1 and CDR2: SGHAT, FQNNGV. The CDR3 sequence is 13 residues long. Trimming took 1 base from V and 5 from J, leaving 8 bases between them. The CDR3 protein is CASSLGQVTEAFF. Here the CDR3 DNA reads TGTGCCAGCAGCTTAGGACAAGTAACTGAAGCTTTCTTT.

The chain joins TRBV3-1 (or the pseudogene TRBV3-2) to TRBJ2-5, with D possibly matching TRBD1 (5 bases). V lost 8 bases to trimming and J lost 0 bases, with 13 bases between them. The CDR3 has 14 amino acids. CDR1 is LGHDT, CDR2 YNNKEL, per germline (reference sequence). CDR3 sequence (DNA): TGTGCCAGCGGGGCTCGACGAGACCAAGAGACCCAGTACTTC. Its protein product is CASGARRDQETQYF.

This chain uses TRBV9 with TRBJ2-1; tentative D call: TRBD2 (5 bases). CDR1 is SGDLS, CDR2 YYNGEE, per germline. CDR3 length: 15 amino acids. V gave up 4 bases and J gave up 0 bases, with 11 bases separating them. Here the CDR3 reads CASSSTGSSYNEQFF. The CDR3 nucleotides read TGTGCCAGCAGCTCGACGGGGAGCTCCTACAATGAGCAGTTCTTC.